This T cell receptor (beta chain) was captured in a study of blood T cell repertoires in COVID-19. Germline-derived CDR1 and CDR2 are MNHEY and SVGAGI. The trim removed 6 bases at V and 7 bases at J, leaving 12 bases unmatched. The length of the CDR3 is 15 residues. Original methodology: The authors estimated nucleated cell counts from reference gene primer amplification. Some clones are missing from TCRdb's copy, which holds only in-frame ones; the method was immunoSEQ multiplex PCR. V, J and clone size reflect that table, while D and trimming were determined from the DNA. The sample records fewer than 200,000 clones, approximately 86% being singletons.

This clonotype was sampled from a middle-aged man with active or convalescent COVID-19. The chain is built from TRBV6-5 and TRBJ1-5, with TRBD1 matching 7 bases. The sample consisted of peripheral blood. This chain's CDR3 is CASRGTEVAAQPQHF. In DNA form, the CDR3 reads TGTGCCAGCAGAGGGACAGAAGTGGCGGCACAGCCCCAGCATTTT.